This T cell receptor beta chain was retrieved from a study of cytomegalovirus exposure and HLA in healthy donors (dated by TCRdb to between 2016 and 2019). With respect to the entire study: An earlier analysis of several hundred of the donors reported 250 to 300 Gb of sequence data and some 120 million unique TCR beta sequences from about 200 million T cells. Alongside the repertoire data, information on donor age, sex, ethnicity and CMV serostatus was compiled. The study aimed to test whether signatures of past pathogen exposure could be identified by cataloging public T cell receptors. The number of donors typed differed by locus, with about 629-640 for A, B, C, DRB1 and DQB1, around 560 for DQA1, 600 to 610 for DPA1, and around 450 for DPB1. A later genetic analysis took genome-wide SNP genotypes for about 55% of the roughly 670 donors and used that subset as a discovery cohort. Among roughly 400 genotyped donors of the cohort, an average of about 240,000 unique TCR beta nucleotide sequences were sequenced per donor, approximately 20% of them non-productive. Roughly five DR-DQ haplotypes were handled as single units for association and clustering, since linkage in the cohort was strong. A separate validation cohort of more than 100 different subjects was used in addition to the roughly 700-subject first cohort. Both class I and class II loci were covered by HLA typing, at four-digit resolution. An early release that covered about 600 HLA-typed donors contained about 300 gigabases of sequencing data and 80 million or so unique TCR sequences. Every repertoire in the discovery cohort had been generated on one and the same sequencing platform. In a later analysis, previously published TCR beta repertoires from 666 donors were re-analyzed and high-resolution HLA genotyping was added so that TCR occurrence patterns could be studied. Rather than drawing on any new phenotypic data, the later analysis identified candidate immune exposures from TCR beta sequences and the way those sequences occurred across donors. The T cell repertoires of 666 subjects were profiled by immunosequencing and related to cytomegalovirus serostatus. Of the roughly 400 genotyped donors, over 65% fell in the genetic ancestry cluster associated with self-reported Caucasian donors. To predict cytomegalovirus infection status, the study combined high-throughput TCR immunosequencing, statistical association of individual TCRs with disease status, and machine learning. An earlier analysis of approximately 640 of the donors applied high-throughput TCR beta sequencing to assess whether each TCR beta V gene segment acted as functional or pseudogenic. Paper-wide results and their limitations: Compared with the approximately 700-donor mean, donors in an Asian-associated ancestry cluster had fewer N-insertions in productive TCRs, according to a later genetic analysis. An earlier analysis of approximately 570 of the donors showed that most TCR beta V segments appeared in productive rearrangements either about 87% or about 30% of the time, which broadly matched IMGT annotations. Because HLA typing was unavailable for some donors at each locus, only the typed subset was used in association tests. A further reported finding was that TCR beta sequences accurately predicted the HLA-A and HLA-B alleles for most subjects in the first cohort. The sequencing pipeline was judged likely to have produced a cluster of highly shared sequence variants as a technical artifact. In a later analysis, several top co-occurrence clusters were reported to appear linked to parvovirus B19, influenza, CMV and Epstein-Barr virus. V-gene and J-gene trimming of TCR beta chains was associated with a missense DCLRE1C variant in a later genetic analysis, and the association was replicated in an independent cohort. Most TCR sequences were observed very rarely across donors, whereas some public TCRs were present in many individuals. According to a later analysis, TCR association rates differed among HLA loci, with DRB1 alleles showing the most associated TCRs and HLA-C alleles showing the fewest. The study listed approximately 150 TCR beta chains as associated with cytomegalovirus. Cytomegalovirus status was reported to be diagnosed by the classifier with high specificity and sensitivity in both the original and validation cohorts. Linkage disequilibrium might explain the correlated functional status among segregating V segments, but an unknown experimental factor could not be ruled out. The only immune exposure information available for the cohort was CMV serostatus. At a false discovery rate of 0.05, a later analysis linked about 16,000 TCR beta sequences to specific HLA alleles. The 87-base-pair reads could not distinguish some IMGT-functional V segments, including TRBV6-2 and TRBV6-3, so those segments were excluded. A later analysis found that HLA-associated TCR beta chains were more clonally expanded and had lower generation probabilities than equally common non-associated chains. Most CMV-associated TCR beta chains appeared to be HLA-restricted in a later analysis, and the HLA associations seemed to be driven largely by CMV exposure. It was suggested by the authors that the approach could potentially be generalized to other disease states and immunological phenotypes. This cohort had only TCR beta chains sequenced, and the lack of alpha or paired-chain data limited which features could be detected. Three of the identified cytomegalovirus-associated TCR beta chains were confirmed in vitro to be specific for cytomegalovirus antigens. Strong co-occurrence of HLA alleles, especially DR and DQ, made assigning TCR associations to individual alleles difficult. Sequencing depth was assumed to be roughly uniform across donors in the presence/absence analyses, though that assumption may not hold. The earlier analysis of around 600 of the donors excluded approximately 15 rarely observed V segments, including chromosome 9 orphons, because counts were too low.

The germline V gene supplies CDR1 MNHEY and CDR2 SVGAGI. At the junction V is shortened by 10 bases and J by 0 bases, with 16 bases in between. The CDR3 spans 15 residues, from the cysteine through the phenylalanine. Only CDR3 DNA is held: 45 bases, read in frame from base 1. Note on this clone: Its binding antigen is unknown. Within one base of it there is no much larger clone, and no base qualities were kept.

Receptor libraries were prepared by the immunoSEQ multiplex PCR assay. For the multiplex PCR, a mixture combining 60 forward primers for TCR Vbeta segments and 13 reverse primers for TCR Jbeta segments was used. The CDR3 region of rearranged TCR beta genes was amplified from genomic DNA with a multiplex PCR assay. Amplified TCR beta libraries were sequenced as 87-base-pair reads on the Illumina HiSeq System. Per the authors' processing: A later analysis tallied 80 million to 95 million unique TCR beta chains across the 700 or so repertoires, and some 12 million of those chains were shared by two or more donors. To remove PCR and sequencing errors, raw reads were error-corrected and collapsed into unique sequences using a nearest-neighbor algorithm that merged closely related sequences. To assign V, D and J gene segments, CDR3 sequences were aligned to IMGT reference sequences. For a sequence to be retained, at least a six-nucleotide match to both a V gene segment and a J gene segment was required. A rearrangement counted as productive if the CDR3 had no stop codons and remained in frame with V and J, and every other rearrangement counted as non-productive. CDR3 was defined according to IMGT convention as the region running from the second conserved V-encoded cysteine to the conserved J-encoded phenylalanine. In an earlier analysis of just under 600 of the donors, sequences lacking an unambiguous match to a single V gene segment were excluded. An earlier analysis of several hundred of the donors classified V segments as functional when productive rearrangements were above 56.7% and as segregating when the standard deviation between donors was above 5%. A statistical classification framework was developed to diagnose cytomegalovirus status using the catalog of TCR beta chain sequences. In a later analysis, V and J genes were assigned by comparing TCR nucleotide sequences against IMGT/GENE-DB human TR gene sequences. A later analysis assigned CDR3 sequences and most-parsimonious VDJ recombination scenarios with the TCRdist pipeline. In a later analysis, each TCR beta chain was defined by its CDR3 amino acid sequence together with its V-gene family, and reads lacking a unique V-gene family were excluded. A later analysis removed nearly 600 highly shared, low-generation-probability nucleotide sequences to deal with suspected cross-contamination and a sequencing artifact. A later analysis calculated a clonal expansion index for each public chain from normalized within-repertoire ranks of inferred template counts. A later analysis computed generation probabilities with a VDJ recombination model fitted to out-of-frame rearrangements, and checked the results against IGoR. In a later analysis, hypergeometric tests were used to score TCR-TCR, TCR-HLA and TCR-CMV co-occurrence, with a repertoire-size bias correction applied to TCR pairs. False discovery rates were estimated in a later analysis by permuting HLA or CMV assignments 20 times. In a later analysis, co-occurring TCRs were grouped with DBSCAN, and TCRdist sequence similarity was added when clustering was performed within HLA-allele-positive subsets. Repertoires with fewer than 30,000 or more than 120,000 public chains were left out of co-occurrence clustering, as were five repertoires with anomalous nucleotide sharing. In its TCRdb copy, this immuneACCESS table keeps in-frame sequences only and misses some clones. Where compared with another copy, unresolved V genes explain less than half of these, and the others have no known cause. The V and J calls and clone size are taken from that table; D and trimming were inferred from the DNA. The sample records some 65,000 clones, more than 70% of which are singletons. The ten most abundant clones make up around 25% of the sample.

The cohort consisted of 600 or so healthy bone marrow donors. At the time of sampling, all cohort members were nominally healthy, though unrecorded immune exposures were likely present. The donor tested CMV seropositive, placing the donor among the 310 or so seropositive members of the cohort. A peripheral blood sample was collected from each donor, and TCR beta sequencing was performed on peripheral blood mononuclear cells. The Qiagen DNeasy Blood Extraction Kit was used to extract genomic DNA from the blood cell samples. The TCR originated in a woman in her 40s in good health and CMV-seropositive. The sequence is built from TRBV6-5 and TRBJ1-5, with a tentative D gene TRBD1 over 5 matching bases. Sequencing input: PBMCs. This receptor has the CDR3 CATRVVADSNQPQHF. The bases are TGTGCCACCAGGGTTGTTGCGGATAGCAATCAGCCCCAGCATTTT.